A single sample is the source of the 2 T cell receptor beta chains below, sequenced in a study of shared clonotypes between healthy human individuals. Clones were sequenced by immunoSEQ multiplex PCR, and TCRdb holds only the in-frame ones, with some missing. The sample consists of a few million clones, more than 90% of them appearing once. Sequenced sample: naive CD4+ T cells sorted from blood. As for subset: CD45RA+ positively selected. The receptors stem from a young man in good health.

J is TRBJ2-7 and V is TRBV5-1; D gene unclear. The CDR3 has 16 residues. Trimming took off 4 bases at V and 6 bases at J, with 23 bases between the two ends. The germline V gene has CDR1 SGHRS and CDR2 YFSETQ. The CDR3 DNA reads TGCGCCAGCAGCATTGACAACTACCGGGCCCTAAGCGAGCAGTACTTC. It encodes CASSIDNYRALSEQYF.

About this clone itself: Within the sample, other DNA sequences also encode this same CDR3. The chain links TRBV19 to TRBJ2-7, with 9 bases identical to TRBD1. Trimming cost V 6 bases and J 4 bases; bases outside gene matches: 4. This CDR3 has 13 amino acids. CDR1 LNHDA and CDR2 SQIVND come from the germline V gene (reference sequence). The CDR3 protein is CASRRTGAYEQYF. For the CDR3, the DNA is TGTGCCAGTAGACGGACAGGGGCATACGAGCAGTACTTC. Full variable domain (missing parts from reference TRBV19 and TRBJ2-7): DGGITQSPKYLFRKEGQNVTLSCEQNLNHDAMYWYRQDPGQGLRLIYYSQIVNDFQKGDIAEGYSVSREKKESFPLTVTSAQKNPTAFYLCASRRTGAYEQYFGPGTRLTVT.